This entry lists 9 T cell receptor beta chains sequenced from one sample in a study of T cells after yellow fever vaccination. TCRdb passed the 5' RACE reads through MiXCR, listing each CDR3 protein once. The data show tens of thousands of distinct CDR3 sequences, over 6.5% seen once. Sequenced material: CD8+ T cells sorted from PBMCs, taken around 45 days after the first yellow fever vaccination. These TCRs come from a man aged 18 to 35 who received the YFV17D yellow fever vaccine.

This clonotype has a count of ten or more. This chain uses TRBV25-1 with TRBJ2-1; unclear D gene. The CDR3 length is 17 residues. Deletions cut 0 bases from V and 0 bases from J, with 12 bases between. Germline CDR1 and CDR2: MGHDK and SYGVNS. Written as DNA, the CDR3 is TGTGCCAGCAGTGAATACGGCGCCGTTCCCTCCTACAATGAGCAGTTCTTC. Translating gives CASSEYGAVPSYNEQFF.

The CDR3: CASSLRDRVWNSPLHF. CDR3 in DNA: TGTGCCAGCAGCTTAAGGGACAGGGTGTGGAATTCACCCCTCCACTTT. This sequence joins TRBV7-9 and TRBJ1-6; the match to TRBD1 covers 9 bases. Trimming removed 2 bases from V and 7 bases from J; junction bases left unmatched: 6. This CDR3 is built from 16 residues. Germline CDR1 reads SEHNR; CDR2 reads FQNEAQ (reference sequence).

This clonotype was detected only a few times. The CDR3 reads CASSQAPGQNTGELFF. The CDR3 DNA is TGTGCCAGCAGCCAAGCTCCCGGACAGAACACCGGGGAGCTGTTTTTT. The rearrangement joins TRBV4-2 to TRBJ2-2; D is possibly TRBD1 (5 bases). V was cut by 1 base and J by 1 base, with 10 bases left in between. The CDR3 sequence is 16 residues long. Germline V gene lookup returns CDR1 LGHNA and CDR2 YNFKEQ.

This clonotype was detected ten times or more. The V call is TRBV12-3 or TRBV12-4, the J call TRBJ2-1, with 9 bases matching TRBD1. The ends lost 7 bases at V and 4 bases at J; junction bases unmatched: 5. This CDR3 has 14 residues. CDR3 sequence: CASTGTGQYNEQFF. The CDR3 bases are TGTGCCAGCACCGGGACAGGGCAATACAATGAGCAGTTCTTC.

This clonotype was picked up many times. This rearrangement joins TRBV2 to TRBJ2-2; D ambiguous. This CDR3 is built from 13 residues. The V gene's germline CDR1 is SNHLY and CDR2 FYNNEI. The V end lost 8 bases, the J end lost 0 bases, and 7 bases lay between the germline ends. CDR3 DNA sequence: TGTGCCAGCGGGTGGGCGAACACCGGGGAGCTGTTTTTT. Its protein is CASGWANTGELFF.

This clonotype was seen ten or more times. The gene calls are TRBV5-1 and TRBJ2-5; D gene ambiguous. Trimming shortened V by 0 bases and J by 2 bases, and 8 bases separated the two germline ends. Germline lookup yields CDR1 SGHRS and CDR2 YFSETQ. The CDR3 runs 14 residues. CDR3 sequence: CASSLGVFQETQYF. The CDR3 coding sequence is TGCGCCAGCAGCTTGGGGGTATTTCAAGAGACCCAGTACTTC.

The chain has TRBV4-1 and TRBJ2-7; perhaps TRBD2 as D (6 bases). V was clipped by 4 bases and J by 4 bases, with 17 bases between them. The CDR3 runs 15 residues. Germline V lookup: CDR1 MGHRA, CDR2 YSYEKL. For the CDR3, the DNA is TGCGCCAGCAGCCTCAAGGAGGGAATATTTTACGAGCAGTACTTC. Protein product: CASSLKEGIFYEQYF.

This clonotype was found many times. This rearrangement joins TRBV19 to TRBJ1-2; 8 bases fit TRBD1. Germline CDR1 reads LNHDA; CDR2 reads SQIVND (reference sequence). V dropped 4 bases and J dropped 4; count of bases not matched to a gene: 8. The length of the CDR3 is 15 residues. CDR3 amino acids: CASSRGQGLSYGYTF. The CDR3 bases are TGTGCCAGTAGTAGAGGACAGGGACTCTCCTATGGCTACACCTTC.

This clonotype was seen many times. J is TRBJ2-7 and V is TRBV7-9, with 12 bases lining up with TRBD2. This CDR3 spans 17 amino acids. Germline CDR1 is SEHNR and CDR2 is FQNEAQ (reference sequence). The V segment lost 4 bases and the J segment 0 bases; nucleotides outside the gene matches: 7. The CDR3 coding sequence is TGTGCCAGCAGCTCGGGACTAGCGGGCTTGAGCTCCTACGAGCAGTACGTC. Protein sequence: CASSSGLAGLSSYEQYV.